The clone carrying this TCR beta chain was seen a handful of times. Its specificity is unknown. In the same sample, other DNA sequences code for this CDR3. Trimming left V 0 bases short and J 3 bases short, with 2 bases between. The V gene's germline CDR1 is WNHNN and CDR2 SYGVQD (reference sequence). The CDR3 contains 13 residues. The assay was immunoSEQ multiplex PCR, and TCRdb's table has in-frame clones only and misses some. This table has about 820,000 clones, 90% to 95% appearing once. The record originates from a study of shared clonotypes between healthy human individuals. General study points: Estimated richness was generally greater in naive than memory subsets.

CD45RO negativity and positive selection for CCR7 defined naive CD8 cells, a population that excluded terminally differentiated effector memory CD45RA+ cells. This clonotype was obtained from a man aged 30-40 years in good health. The sequenced sample was naive CD8+ T cells sorted from blood. This sequence joins TRBV10-1 and TRBJ2-2, with D hard to call. The chain's CDR3 is CASSESDTGELFF. Written as DNA, the CDR3 is TGCGCCAGCAGTGAGTCGGACACCGGGGAGCTGTTTTTT.